A single sample is the source of the 8 T cell receptor beta chains below, sequenced in a study of blood T cell repertoires in COVID-19. Clones were read by immunoSEQ multiplex PCR, and TCRdb kept only the in-frame ones, dropping some. Of some 100,000 clones in the sample, 80% are singletons; the top ten hold 4% to 5.5%. Sequencing was performed on peripheral blood. Receptors were obtained from a human donor in a cohort sampled during active or convalescent COVID-19.

Points on this clone: An end of the junction does not agree with germline; a read error may underlie this. V usage is TRBV5-4 and J usage is TRBJ2-1; perhaps TRBD1 as D (5 bases). The germline V gene has CDR1 SGHNT and CDR2 YYREEE (reference sequence). This CDR3 contains 16 residues. The CDR3 DNA follows: TGTGCCAGCAGCTTGGCAGGGTCTCCCGCCTACAATGATCAGTTCTTC. Amino acid sequence: CASSLAGSPAYNDQFF.

This clone was picked up a small number of times. Relative to the germline gene, one junction end is altered; a read error may explain this. V and J are TRBV3-1 (or the pseudogene TRBV3-2) and TRBJ2-7, with 10 bases that match TRBD2. The CDR3 runs to 12 residues. The germline CDR1 and CDR2 sequences are LGHDT and YNNKEL (reference sequence). The CDR3 sequence: CLGTSDSYEQYF. The CDR3 region has the DNA TGCCTTGGGACTAGCGACTCCTACGAGCAGTACTTC.

V gene TRBV12-5 combines with J gene TRBJ1-1; 7 positions match TRBD1. From germline, CDR1 is LGHNT and CDR2 FRNRAP. This CDR3 is 15 amino acids long. The V gene end was trimmed by 3 bases and the J gene end by 4 bases; junction bases not matched to a gene: 8. The CDR3 is CASGFETGRTTEAFF. Here the CDR3 DNA reads TGTGCTAGTGGTTTCGAGACAGGGAGGACCACTGAAGCTTTCTTT.

The V and J genes are TRBV7-2 and TRBJ1-5; D is perhaps TRBD1 (6 bases). Trimming removed 4 bases at V and 5 bases at J, with 18 bases between. Germline values: CDR1 SGHTA, CDR2 FQGNSA. The CDR3 runs to 16 residues. CDR3 bases: TGTGCCAGCAGCTCCCTCCCCCACAGGGTAGATCAGCCCCAGCATTTT. Its translation is CASSSLPHRVDQPQHF.

This clone was found once. J is TRBJ1-5 and V is TRBV6-5, with 9 bases fitting TRBD1. Trimming removed 0 bases from V and 4 bases from J; junction bases left unmatched: 1. Germline V lookup: CDR1 MNHEY, CDR2 SVGAGI. The CDR3 is 15 residues long. CDR3 protein: CASSYSTGGNQPQHF. CDR3 sequence (DNA): TGTGCCAGCAGTTACTCGACAGGGGGAAATCAGCCCCAGCATTTT.

J is TRBJ2-3 and V is TRBV2; D unresolved. CDR3 length: 13 residues. Germline V lookup: CDR1 SNHLY, CDR2 FYNNEI. V was pared by 4 bases and J by 0 bases, with 5 bases between. In DNA form, the CDR3 reads TGTGCCAGCAGTGCGGTCAGCACAGATACGCAGTATTTT. Translation gives CASSAVSTDTQYF.

The CDR3: CASSRDRVYEQYF. CDR3 nucleotides: TGTGCCAGCTCACGGGACAGGGTCTACGAGCAGTACTTC. The chain is built from TRBV18 and TRBJ2-7; 9 bases are a match to TRBD1. The CDR3 sequence is 13 residues long. CDR1 KGHSH and CDR2 LQKENI come from the germline V gene. V shed 4 bases, J shed 3 bases, and the junction held 1 base outside the gene matches.

This chain joins TRBV6-5 and TRBJ2-3; 8 bases line up with TRBD2. The V gene end was trimmed by 1 base and the J gene end by 10 bases; junction bases not matched to a gene: 10. The CDR3 extends over 15 amino acids. Germline-derived CDR1 and CDR2 are MNHEY and SVGAGI. The CDR3 reads CASSYYRGGRYAQYF. The CDR3 DNA reads TGTGCCAGCAGTTACTACCGCGGGGGGAGATACGCGCAGTATTTT.